The 14 T cell receptor beta chains given below trace back to one sample, sequenced in a study of T cell repertoires in cytomegalovirus infection. TCRdb redid the calling of the reads with MiXCR, one entry per CDR3 protein. Seen here are around 450,000 distinct CDR3 sequences, approximately 33% observed once, and the top ten hold roughly an eighth. Specimen: PBMCs. The receptors were gathered from a human donor in good health (CMV status not recorded). Some clones in this sample may be carry-over from other donors' samples.

The chain employs TRBV11-2 and TRBJ2-7; D unclear. CDR3 length: 16 amino acids. Trimming cost V 6 bases and J 3 bases, with 21 bases left between them. Germline V gives CDR1 SGHAT, CDR2 FQNNGV. This CDR3 reads CASSLQAGQQYYEQYF. CDR3 sequence (DNA): TGTGCCAGCAGTCTCCAAGCCGGGCAGCAGTACTACGAGCAGTACTTC.

The V call is TRBV5-6, the J call TRBJ2-5; the D gene is possibly TRBD1 (5 bases). Germline V gene lookup returns CDR1 SGHDT and CDR2 YYEEEE. This CDR3 spans 15 amino acids. V was clipped by 3 bases and J by 3 bases, with 15 bases between them. The chain's CDR3 is CASSSTGKWEETQYF. CDR3 coding DNA: TGTGCCAGCAGCTCTACAGGCAAATGGGAAGAGACCCAGTACTTC.

In this sample, this clonotype turned up many times. This chain joins TRBV5-4 and TRBJ1-2, with 9 bases matching TRBD1. With V trimmed by 3 bases and J by 7 bases, 13 bases remained unmatched. In germline, CDR1 is SGHNT, CDR2 YYREEE (reference sequence). CDR3 length equals 16 residues. CDR3 protein: CASSSQVKQGAFGYTF. The DNA for the CDR3 is TGTGCCAGCAGCTCCCAAGTGAAACAGGGGGCTTTTGGCTACACCTTC.

This clonotype has a handful of counts. The rearrangement joins TRBV7-2 to TRBJ2-7; D is perhaps TRBD2 (6 bases). V lost 4 bases, J lost 2 bases, and 15 bases lay in between. CDR3 length: 15 residues. Germline CDR1 reads SGHTA; CDR2 reads FQGNSA. The CDR3 region is CASSSGGVSPYEQYF. The CDR3 DNA is TGTGCCAGCAGCTCCGGCGGGGTATCCCCCTACGAGCAGTACTTC.

The chain has TRBV7-9 and TRBJ2-7; D may be TRBD1 (6 bases). Per the germline V gene, CDR1 is SEHNR and CDR2 is FQNEAQ (reference sequence). Trimming pared 8 bases from V and 6 bases from J, leaving 14 bases between. The CDR3 loop spans 12 amino acids. CDR3 nucleotides: TGTGCCAGCGGACAGCTGGAATTCGAGCAGTACTTC. Amino acids: CASGQLEFEQYF. Full variable domain (outside the CDR3, taken from reference TRBV7-9 and TRBJ2-7): DTGVSQNPRHKITKRGQNVTFRCDPISEHNRLYWYRQTLGQGPEFLTYFQNEAQLEKSRLLSDRFSAERPKGSFSTLEIQRTEQGDSAMYLCASGQLEFEQYFGPGTRLTVT.

The rearrangement links TRBV5-4 to TRBJ1-4; D ambiguous. CDR1 and CDR2 (germline): SGHNT, YYREEE (reference sequence). The CDR3 length is 13 residues. The germline V and J ends were trimmed by 4 bases and 2 bases, with 6 bases remaining between them. CDR3 in DNA: TGTGCCAGCAGCACACCGACTAATGAAAAACTGTTTTTT. It translates to CASSTPTNEKLFF.

Details on this clonotype: One base away lies a much larger clone, so this may be a sequencing read error. Here the CDR3 omits its conserved ending phenylalanine or tryptophan, so a read error is the likely source. This chain connects TRBV7-2 to TRBJ2-1; D uncertain. Germline V gene lookup returns CDR1 SGHTA and CDR2 FQGNSA. The CDR3 loop spans 13 amino acids. V was shortened by 7 bases and J by 4 bases, with 11 bases between the two germline ends. The CDR3 DNA reads as TGTGCCAGCACCCTCCCGGCGTACAATGAGCAGTTCTTA. It is translated as CASTLPAYNEQFL.

This chain links TRBV7-2 with TRBJ2-2; D could derive from TRBD1 or TRBD2 (6 bases each). Germline V lookup: CDR1 SGHTA, CDR2 FQGNSA. V shed 1 base and J shed 7 bases, with 19 bases lying between them. CDR3 length: 17 amino acids. The CDR3 loop is CASSLVKSFGGGGELFF. The CDR3 region has the DNA TGTGCCAGCAGCTTAGTAAAATCATTCGGGGGCGGCGGGGAGCTGTTTTTT.

This clonotype was recorded many times. This CDR3 reads CASNRNRGGTQETQYF. The CDR3 DNA sequence: TGTGCCAGCAATCGGAACAGGGGGGGCACACAAGAGACCCAGTACTTC. The genes are TRBV7-6 and TRBJ2-5; possibly TRBD1 for D (8 bases). Germline V CDR1 and CDR2: SGHVS, FNYEAQ. This CDR3 region has 16 residues. The germline V and J ends were trimmed by 7 bases and 2 bases, with 20 bases remaining between them.

J is TRBJ2-7 and V is TRBV7-2; weak D call: TRBD1 (5 bases). Looked up from germline, CDR1 is SGHTA and CDR2 is FQGNSA. Trimming removed 5 bases at V and 6 bases at J, with 17 bases between. The CDR3 consists of 14 residues. The CDR3 reads CASSRSRGSSEQYF. In nucleotides, the CDR3 is TGTGCCAGCAGCCGTTCTAGGGGCTCAAGCGAGCAGTACTTC.

This clonotype was seen more than once but under ten times. The rearrangement links TRBV7-6 to TRBJ2-7; a possible D gene is TRBD1 (5 bases). With 0 bases removed from V and 0 bases from J, the gap between germline ends came to 12 bases. Germline V gene lookup returns CDR1 SGHVS and CDR2 FNYEAQ. CDR3 length equals 16 residues. CDR3 in amino acids: CASSLAAGSRSYEQYF. For the CDR3, the DNA is TGTGCCAGCAGCTTAGCCGCAGGGTCGCGCTCCTACGAGCAGTACTTC.

Concerning this clonotype itself: A much larger clone lies one base from this, so it may be a read error. The rearrangement uses TRBV7-2 and TRBJ2-1; D may match TRBD1 or TRBD2 (7 bases each). From germline, CDR1 is SGHTA and CDR2 FQGNSA. The CDR3 is 16 residues long. The CDR3 DNA is TGTGCCAGCAGCCCGAGCAGGGGGGGACCGTACAATGAGAAGTTCTTC. It yields the protein CASSPSRGGPYNEKFF.

The chain has TRBV6-4 and TRBJ1-5; D not certain. Trimming took off 6 bases at V and 4 bases at J, with 10 bases between the two ends. The length of the CDR3 is 13 residues. Germline V CDR1 and CDR2: MRHNA, SNTAGT. The CDR3, as DNA: TGTGCCAGCAGCGTGACGTTAAATCAGCCCCAGCATTTT. Amino acid sequence: CASSVTLNQPQHF.

Points on this clonotype: A junction end diverges from the germline sequence, so it may reflect a read error. This chain connects TRBV7-9 to TRBJ2-3; D is uncertain. Germline lookup yields CDR1 SEHNR and CDR2 FQNEAQ (reference sequence). The CDR3 covers 12 residues. CDR3 DNA: TGTGCCAGCAGCTTAAACGCAGATATGCAGTATTTT. Protein: CASSLNADMQYF.